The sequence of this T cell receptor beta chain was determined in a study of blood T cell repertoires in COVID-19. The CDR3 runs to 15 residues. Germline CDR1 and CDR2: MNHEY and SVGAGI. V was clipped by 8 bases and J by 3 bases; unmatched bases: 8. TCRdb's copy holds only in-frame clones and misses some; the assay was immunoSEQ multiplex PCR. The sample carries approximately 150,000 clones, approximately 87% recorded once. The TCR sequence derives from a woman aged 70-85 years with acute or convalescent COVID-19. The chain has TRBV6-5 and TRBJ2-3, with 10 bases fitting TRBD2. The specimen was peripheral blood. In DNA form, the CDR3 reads TGTGCCAGCCACGCAGCGGGGGGGATGACAGATACGCAGTATTTT. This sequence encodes CASHAAGGMTDTQYF.